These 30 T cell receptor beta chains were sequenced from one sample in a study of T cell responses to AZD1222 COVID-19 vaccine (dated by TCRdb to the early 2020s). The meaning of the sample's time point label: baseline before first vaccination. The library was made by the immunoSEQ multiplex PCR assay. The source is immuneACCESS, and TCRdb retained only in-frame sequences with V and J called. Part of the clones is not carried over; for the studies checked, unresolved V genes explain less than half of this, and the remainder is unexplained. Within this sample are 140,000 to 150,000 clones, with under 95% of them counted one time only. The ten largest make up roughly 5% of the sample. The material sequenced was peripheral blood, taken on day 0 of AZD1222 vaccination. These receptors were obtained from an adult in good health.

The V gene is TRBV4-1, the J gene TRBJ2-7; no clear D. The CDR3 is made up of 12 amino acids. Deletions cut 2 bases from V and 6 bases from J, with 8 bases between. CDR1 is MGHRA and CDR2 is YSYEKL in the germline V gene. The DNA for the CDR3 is TGCGCCAGCAGCCAATACCCATCCGAGCAGTACTTC. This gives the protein CASSQYPSEQYF.

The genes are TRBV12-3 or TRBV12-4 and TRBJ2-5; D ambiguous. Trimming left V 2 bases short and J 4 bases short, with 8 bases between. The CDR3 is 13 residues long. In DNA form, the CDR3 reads TGTGCCAGCAGTTTATTGTGGGGAGAGACCCAGTACTTC. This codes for CASSLLWGETQYF.

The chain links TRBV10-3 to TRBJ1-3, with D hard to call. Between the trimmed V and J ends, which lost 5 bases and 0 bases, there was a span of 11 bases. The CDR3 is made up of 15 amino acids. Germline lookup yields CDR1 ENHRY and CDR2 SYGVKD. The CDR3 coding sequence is TGTGCCATCAGTAGCACACCGCTCTCTGGAAACACCATATATTTT. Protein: CAISSTPLSGNTIYF.

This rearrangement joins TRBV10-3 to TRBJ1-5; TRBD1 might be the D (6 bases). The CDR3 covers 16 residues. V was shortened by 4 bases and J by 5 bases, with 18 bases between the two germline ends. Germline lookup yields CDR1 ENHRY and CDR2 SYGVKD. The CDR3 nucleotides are TGTGCCATCAGTGCAAGGGTTCCGGAGGGGGATCAGCCCCAGCATTTT. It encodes CAISARVPEGDQPQHF.

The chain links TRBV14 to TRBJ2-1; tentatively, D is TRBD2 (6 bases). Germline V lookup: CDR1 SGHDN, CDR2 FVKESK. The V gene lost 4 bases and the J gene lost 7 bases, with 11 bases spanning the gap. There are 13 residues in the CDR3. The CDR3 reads CASSLGGINEQFF. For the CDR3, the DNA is TGTGCCAGCAGCCTGGGGGGTATAAATGAGCAGTTCTTC.

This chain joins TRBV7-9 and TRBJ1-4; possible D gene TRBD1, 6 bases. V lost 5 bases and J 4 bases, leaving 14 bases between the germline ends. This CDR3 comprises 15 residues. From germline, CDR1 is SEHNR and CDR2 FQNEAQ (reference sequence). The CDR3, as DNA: TGTGCCAGCAGCCCACAAGGGGGTTTTAATGAAAAACTGTTTTTT. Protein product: CASSPQGGFNEKLFF.

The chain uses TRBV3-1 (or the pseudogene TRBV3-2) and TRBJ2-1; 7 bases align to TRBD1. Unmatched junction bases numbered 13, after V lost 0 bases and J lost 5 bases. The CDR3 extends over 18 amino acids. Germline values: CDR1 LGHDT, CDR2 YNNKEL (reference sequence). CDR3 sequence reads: CASSQDPPTGRRDNEQFF. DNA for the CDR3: TGTGCCAGCAGCCAAGATCCCCCGACAGGGAGACGGGACAATGAGCAGTTCTTC.

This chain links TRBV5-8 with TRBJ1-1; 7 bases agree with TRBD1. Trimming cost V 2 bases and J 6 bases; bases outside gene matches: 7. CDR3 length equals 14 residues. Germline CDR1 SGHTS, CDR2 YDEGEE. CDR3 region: CASSLGGGRAEAFF. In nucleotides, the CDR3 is TGTGCCAGCAGCTTAGGAGGGGGCAGGGCTGAAGCTTTCTTT.

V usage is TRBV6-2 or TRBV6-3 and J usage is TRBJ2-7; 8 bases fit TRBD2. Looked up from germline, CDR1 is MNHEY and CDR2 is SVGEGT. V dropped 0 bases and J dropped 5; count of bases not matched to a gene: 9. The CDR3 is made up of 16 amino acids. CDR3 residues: CASSYSKVSGSDEQYF. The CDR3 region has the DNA TGTGCCAGCAGTTACTCGAAGGTCAGCGGGAGCGACGAGCAGTACTTC.

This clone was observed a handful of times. CDR3 loop: CASSRGTGGEDEKLFF. As DNA, the CDR3 is TGTGCCAGTAGTCGTGGGACAGGGGGCGAAGATGAAAAACTGTTTTTT. The rearrangement links TRBV19 to TRBJ1-4, with 12 bases lining up with TRBD1. Germline V gene lookup returns CDR1 LNHDA and CDR2 SQIVND (reference sequence). J gave up 6 bases and V 5 bases, and 7 bases lay outside the gene matches. The CDR3 totals 16 residues.

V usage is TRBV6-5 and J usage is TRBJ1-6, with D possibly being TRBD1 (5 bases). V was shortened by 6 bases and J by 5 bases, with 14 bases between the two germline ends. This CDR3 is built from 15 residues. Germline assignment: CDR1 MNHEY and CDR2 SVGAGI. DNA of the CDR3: TGTGCCAGCAGCCGACCGGGACGGCATAATTCACCCCTCCACTTT. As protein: CASSRPGRHNSPLHF.

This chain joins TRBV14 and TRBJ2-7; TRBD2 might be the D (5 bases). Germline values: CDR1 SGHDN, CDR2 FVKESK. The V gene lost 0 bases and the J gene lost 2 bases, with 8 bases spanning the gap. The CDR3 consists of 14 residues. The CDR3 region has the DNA TGTGCCAGCAGCCAAGACTGGCGGGCCTACGAGCAGTACTTC. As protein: CASSQDWRAYEQYF.

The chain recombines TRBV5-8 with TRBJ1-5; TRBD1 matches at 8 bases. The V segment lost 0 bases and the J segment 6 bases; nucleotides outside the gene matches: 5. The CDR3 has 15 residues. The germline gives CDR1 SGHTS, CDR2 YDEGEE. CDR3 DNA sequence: TGTGCCAGCAGCTTGGGGACCACAGGGGGTCAGCCCCAGCATTTT. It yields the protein CASSLGTTGGQPQHF. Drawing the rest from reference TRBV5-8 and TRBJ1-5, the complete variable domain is EAGVTQSPTHLIKTRGQQATLRCSPISGHTSVYWYQQALGLGLQFLLWYDEGEERNRGNFPPRFSGRQFPNYSSELNVNALELEDSALYLCASSLGTTGGQPQHFGDGTRLSIL.

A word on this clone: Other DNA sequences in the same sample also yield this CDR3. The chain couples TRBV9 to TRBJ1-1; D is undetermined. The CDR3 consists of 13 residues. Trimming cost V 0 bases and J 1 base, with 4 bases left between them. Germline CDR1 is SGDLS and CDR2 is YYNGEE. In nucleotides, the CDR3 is TGTGCCAGCAGCGTAGGTCCGAACACTGAAGCTTTCTTT. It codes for CASSVGPNTEAFF.

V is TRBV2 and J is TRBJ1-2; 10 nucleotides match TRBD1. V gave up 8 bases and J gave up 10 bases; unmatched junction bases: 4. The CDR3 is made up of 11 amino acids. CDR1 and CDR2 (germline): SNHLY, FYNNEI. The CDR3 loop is CASEGQGSYTF. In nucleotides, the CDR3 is TGTGCCAGCGAGGGACAGGGGTCCTACACCTTC.

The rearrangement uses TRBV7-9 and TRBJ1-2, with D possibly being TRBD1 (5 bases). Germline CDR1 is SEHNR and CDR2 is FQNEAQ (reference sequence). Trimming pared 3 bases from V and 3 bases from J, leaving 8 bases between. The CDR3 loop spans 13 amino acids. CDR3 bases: TGTGCCAGCAGCTTCGGGGCCCACTATGGCTACACCTTC. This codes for CASSFGAHYGYTF.

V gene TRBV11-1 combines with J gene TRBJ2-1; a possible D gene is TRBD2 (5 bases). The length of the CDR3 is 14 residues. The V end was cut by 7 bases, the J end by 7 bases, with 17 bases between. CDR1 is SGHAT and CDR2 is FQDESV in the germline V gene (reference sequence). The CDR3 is CASISERTANEQFF. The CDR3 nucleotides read TGTGCCAGCATCTCTGAGCGGACGGCGAATGAGCAGTTCTTC.

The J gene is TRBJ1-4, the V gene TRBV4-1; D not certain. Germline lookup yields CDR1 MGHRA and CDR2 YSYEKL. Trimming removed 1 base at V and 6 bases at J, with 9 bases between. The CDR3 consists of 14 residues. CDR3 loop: CASSQVGSYEKLFF. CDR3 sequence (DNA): TGCGCCAGCAGCCAAGTCGGATCTTATGAAAAACTGTTTTTT.

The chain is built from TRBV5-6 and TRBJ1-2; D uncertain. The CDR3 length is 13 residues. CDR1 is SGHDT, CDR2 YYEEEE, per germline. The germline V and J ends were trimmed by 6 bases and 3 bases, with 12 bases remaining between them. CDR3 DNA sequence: TGTGCCAGCACCCGCTCAGGAGACTATGGCTACACCTTC. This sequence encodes CASTRSGDYGYTF.

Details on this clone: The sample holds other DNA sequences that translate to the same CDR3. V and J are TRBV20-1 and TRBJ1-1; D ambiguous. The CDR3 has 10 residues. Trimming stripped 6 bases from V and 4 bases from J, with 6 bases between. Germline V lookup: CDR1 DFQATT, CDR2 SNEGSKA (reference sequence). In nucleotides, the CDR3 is TGCAGTGCCGCCGGCACTGAAGCTTTCTTT. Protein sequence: CSAAGTEAFF.

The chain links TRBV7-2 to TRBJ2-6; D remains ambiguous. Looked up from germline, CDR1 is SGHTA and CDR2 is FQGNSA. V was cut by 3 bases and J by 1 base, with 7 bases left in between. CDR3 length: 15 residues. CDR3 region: CASSFQSSGANVLTF. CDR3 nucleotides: TGTGCCAGCAGCTTTCAGAGTTCTGGGGCCAACGTCCTGACTTTC.

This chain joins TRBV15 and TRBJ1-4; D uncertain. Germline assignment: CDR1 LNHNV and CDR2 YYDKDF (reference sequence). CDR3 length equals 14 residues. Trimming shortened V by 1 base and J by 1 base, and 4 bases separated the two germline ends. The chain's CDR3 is CATSRAETNEKLFF. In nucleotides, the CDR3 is TGTGCCACCAGCAGAGCGGAAACTAATGAAAAACTGTTTTTT.

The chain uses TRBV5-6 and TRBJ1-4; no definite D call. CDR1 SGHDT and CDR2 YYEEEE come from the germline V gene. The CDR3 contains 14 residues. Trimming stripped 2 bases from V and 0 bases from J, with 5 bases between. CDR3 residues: CASSFGTTNEKLFF. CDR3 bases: TGTGCCAGCAGCTTTGGTACAACTAATGAAAAACTGTTTTTT.

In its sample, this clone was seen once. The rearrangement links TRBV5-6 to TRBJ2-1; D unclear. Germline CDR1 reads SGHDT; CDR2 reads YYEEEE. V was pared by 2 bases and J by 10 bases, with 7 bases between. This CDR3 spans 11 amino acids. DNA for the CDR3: TGTGCCAGCAGCTTATCGGGCGAGCAGTTCTTC. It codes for CASSLSGEQFF.

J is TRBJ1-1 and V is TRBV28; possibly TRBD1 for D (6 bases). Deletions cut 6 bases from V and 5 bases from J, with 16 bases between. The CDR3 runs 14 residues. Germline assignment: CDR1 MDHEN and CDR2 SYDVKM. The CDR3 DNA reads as TGTGCCAGCAGGGACTTTCGGGGGCGTACTGAAGCTTTCTTT. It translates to CASRDFRGRTEAFF.

The DNA for the CDR3 is TGTGCCATCGGGGACACTTATAATTCACCCCTCCACTTT. Protein: CAIGDTYNSPLHF. The rearrangement joins TRBV19 to TRBJ1-6, with D perhaps matching TRBD1 (6 bases). The CDR3 has 13 amino acids. Trimming removed 10 bases from V and 4 bases from J, with 11 bases in between. Per germline, CDR1 LNHDA and CDR2 SQIVND (reference sequence).

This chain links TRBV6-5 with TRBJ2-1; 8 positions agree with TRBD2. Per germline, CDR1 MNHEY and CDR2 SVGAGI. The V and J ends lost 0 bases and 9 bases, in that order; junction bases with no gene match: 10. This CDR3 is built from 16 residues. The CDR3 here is CASSYSGPRGAGEQFF. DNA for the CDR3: TGTGCCAGCAGTTACTCCGGTCCGCGGGGGGCGGGTGAGCAGTTCTTC.

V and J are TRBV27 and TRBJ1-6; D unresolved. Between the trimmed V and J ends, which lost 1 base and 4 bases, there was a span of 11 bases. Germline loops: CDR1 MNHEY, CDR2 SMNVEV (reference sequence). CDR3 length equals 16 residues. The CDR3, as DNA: TGTGCCAGCAGTTTATTAGCCGAGATGTATAATTCACCCCTCCACTTT. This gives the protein CASSLLAEMYNSPLHF.

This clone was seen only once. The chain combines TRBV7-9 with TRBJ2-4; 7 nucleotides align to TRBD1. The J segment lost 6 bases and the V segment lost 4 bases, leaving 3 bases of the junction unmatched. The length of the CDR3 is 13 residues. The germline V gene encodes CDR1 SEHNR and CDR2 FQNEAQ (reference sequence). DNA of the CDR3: TGTGCCAGCAGCTCGAGGGACAGAAACATTCAGTACTTC. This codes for CASSSRDRNIQYF.

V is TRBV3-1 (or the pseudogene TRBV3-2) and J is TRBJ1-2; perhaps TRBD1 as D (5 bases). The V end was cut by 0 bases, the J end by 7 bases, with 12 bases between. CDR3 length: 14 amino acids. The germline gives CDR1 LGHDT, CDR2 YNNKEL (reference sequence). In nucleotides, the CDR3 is TGTGCCAGCAGCCAAGATCTAGGACATTTTGGCTACACCTTC. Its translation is CASSQDLGHFGYTF.